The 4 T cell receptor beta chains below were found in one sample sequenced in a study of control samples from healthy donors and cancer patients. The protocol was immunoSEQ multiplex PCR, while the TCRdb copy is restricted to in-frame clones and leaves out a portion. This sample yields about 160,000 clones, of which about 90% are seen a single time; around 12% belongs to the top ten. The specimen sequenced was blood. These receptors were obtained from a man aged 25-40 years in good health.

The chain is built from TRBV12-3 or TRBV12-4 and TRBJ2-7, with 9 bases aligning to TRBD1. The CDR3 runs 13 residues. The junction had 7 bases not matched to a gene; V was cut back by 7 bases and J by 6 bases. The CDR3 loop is CASKQGARSEQYF. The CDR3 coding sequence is TGTGCCAGCAAACAGGGGGCGCGTTCCGAGCAGTACTTC.

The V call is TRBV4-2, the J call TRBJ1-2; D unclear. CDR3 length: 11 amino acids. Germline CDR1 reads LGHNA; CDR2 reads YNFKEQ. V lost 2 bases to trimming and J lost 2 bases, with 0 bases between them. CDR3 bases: TGTGCCAGCAGCCAAAACTATGGCTACACCTTC. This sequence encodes CASSQNYGYTF.

The CDR3 sequence: CASSLGRQGIYEQYF. CDR3 coding DNA: TGTGCCAGCAGCTTAGGCCGACAGGGGATCTACGAGCAGTACTTC. This chain uses TRBV11-2 with TRBJ2-7, with TRBD1 identical over 8 bases. V lost 1 base and J lost 3; bases outside the gene matches: 5. Germline CDR1 is SGHAT and CDR2 is FQNNGV. The CDR3 covers 15 residues.

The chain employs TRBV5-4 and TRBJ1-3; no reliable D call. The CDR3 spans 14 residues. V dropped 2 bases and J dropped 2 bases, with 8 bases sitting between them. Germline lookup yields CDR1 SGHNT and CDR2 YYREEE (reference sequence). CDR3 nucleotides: TGTGCCAGCAGCTTCGGTATGACTGGAAACACCATATATTTT. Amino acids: CASSFGMTGNTIYF.